What follows describes a single T cell receptor (beta chain). The ends were cut back, 11 bases at V and 0 bases at J, with 14 bases in the middle. The length of the CDR3 is 14 residues. CDR1 and CDR2 (germline): MNHNS, SASEGT. This sample was included in a study of blood T cells in healthy people across ages. Then a second PCR, running about 6 to 12 cycles, was carried out with a sample-barcoded 5' primer and a J-beta primer mix. TCRdb called the 5' RACE reads again in MiXCR, with one record for every CDR3 protein. The table records approximately 800,000 distinct CDR3 sequences, roughly 35% of them present only once.

Sequences were obtained from blood. The V call is TRBV6-1, the J call TRBJ1-5; D is unclear. This clonotype originated in a man aged 18 to 30 in good health. CDR3: CASREGISNQPQHF. For the CDR3, the DNA is TGTGCCTCCCGGGAGGGAATTAGCAATCAGCCCCAGCATTTT.